These 8 T cell receptor beta chains came from one sample sequenced in a study of neurological immune-mediated disorders (dated by TCRdb to between 2019 and 2020). Library creation used 5' RACE. Instrument used: Illumina HiSeq 2500. TCRdb trimmed public reads at Q25 via fastp, called clones via MiXCR and kept in-frame beta chains. Merged by CDR3 protein, the rows form single entries marked with the most common genes and DNA. Counted in this sample were roughly 74,000 distinct CDR3 sequences; around 5.2% of them appeared once. Less than 7.5% of the sample goes to the ten largest clones. The sample consisted of PBMCs. The receptors stem from a man aged 18 to 29 with multiple sclerosis.

This clonotype occurred many times. The chain couples TRBV20-1 to TRBJ2-1; the D gene is possibly TRBD1 (5 bases). Between the trimmed V and J ends, which lost 2 bases and 2 bases, there was a span of 10 bases. Germline V CDR1 and CDR2: DFQATT, SNEGSKA (reference sequence). The length of the CDR3 is 14 residues. DNA of the CDR3: TGCAGTGCTAGAATTCCCAGGGCCTACAATGAGCAGTTCTTC. Amino acid sequence: CSARIPRAYNEQFF.

The rearrangement uses TRBV27 and TRBJ2-1, with D perhaps matching TRBD1 (6 bases). V lost 7 bases and J lost 8, with 18 bases in between. Germline CDR1 and CDR2: MNHEY and SMNVEV (reference sequence). There are 14 residues in the CDR3. The CDR3 loop is CASKMAGALDEQFF. The DNA of the CDR3 is TGTGCCAGCAAGATGGCAGGGGCTCTCGATGAGCAGTTCTTC.

This clonotype occurred a few times. A much larger clone is a single base away; this may be a read error. The rearrangement links TRBV12-3 or TRBV12-4 to TRBJ2-7; D unresolved. The CDR3 runs to 14 residues. The germline V and J ends were trimmed by 7 bases and 0 bases, with 13 bases remaining between them. The CDR3 DNA is TGTGCCAGCAAATCCGACGAAAGCTCCTACGAGCAGTACTTC. Translated: CASKSDESSYEQYF.

This clonotype was counted ten times or more. The rearrangement links TRBV10-3 to TRBJ1-5; a possible D gene is TRBD1 (6 bases). V lost 2 bases to trimming and J lost 2 bases, with 10 bases between them. CDR3 length equals 15 residues. Germline V CDR1 and CDR2: ENHRY, SYGVKD. CDR3 sequence reads: CAISEQGKGNQPQHF. The CDR3 nucleotides are TGTGCCATCAGTGAGCAGGGGAAAGGCAATCAGCCCCAGCATTTT.

There are many counts of this clonotype. The rearrangement links TRBV5-1 to TRBJ2-7; the match to TRBD2 covers 8 bases. CDR3 length equals 14 residues. The V segment lost 1 base and the J segment 0 bases; nucleotides outside the gene matches: 0. Germline CDR1 reads SGHRS; CDR2 reads YFSETQ. The CDR3 loop reads CASSLSGSSYEQYF. CDR3 DNA sequence: TGCGCCAGCAGCTTGAGCGGGAGCTCCTACGAGCAGTACTTC.

V is TRBV9 and J is TRBJ2-3, with TRBD1 identical over 8 bases. CDR3 length: 15 amino acids. Germline CDR1 SGDLS, CDR2 YYNGEE. The J segment lost 3 bases and the V segment lost 4 bases, leaving 7 bases of the junction unmatched. The CDR3 sequence: CASSLVTGGTDTQYF. DNA for the CDR3: TGTGCCAGCAGCTTGGTAACAGGGGGAACAGATACGCAGTATTTT.

This clonotype was observed at least ten times. This chain joins TRBV5-1 and TRBJ1-3; D is ambiguous. Germline V CDR1 and CDR2: SGHRS, YFSETQ. The CDR3 has 15 residues. V was clipped by 6 bases and J by 0 bases, with 13 bases between them. CDR3 loop: CASTLTPSSGNTIYF. CDR3 DNA sequence: TGCGCCAGCACCCTCACACCGAGCTCTGGAAACACCATATATTTT.

This clonotype was detected many times. The chain carries TRBV6-6 and TRBJ1-5, with D possibly matching TRBD1 (6 bases). The germline CDR1 and CDR2 sequences are MNHNY and SVGAGI (reference sequence). The CDR3 is 15 amino acids. Trimming took 7 bases from V and 0 from J, leaving 13 bases between them. Here the CDR3 DNA reads TGTGCCAGCACCTCGAGGGGGTTTAGCAATCAGCCCCAGCATTTT. This encodes CASTSRGFSNQPQHF.